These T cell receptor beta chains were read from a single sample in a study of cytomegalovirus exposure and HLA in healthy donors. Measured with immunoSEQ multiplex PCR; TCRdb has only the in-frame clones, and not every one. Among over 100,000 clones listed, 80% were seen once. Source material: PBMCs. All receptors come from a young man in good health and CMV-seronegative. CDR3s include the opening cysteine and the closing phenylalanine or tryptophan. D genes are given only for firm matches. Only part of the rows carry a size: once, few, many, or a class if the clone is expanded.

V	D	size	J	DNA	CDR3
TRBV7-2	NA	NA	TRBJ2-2	TGTGCCAGCAGTTCTGGCATCTTTGTCGGGGAGCTGTTTTTT	CASSSGIFVGELFF
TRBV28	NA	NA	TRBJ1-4	TGTGCCAGCAGTCACATCCGGGACATAGGTAATGAAAAACTGTTTTTT	CASSHIRDIGNEKLFF
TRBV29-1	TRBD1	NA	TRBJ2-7	TGCAGCGCGCTGACAGGGGGAGTGTACGAGCAGTACTTC	CSALTGGVYEQYF
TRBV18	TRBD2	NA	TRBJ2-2	TGTGCCAGCTCACCACCAAGCGGGAGGGGACACGGGGAGCTGTTTTTT	CASSPPSGRGHGELFF
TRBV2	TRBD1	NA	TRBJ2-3	TGTGCCAGCAGCCTCGGACAGGGCGATTTCGATACGCAGTATTTT	CASSLGQGDFDTQYF
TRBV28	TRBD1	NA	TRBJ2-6	TGTGCCAGCAGCACCTGGACAGGGGGCTTCTCTGGGGCCAACGTCCTGACTTTC	CASSTWTGGFSGANVLTF
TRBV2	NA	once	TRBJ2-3	TGTGCCAGCAGCTTCACAGATACGCAGTATTTT	CASSFTDTQYF
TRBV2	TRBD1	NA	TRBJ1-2	TGTGCCAGCAGGATTAGACAGGGGTCGGGAAATGGCTACACCTTC	CASRIRQGSGNGYTF
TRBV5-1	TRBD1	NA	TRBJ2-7	TGCGCCAGCAGCCAGGACAGGGACGAGCAGTACTTC	CASSQDRDEQYF
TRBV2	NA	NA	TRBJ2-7	TGTGCCAGCAGGGGTGGGGAGTCCTCCTACGAGCAGTACTTC	CASRGGESSYEQYF
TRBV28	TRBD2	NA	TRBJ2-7	TGTGCCAGCAGTTACCTAGCGGGAGGGGCCCATGACGAGCAGTACTTC	CASSYLAGGAHDEQYF
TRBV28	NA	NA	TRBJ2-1	TGTGCCAGCAGTCTCCGAATTACTAGAGATTTATACAATGAGCAGTTCTTC	CASSLRITRDLYNEQFF
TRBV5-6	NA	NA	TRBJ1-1	TGTGCCAGCAGCCGGAACACTGAAGCTTTCTTT	CASSRNTEAFF
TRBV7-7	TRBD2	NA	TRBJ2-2	TGTGCTAGTGAGCCGACTAGCGGAACCGGGGAGCTGTTTTTT	CASEPTSGTGELFF
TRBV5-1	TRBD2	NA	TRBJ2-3	TGCGCCAGCAAAAGCGGGGCTAGCACAGATACGCAGTATTTT	CASKSGASTDTQYF
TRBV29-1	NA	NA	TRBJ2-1	TGCAGCGTTGAGTTAGCCTACAATGAGCAGTTCTTC	CSVELAYNEQFF
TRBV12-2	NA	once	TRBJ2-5	NA	CASRYWGQGIEETQYF
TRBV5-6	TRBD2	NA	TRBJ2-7	TGTGCCAGCAGCTTGGGGAGCGGGGGGGCCTATTACGAGCAGTACTTC	CASSLGSGGAYYEQYF
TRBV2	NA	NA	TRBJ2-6	TGTGCCAGCAGTGGGCAGCGGGCCTCTGGGGCCAACGTCCTGACTTTC	CASSGQRASGANVLTF
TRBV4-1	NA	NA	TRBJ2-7	TGCGCCAGCAGCCAATCCGGTCGGGAGCAGTACTTC	CASSQSGREQYF
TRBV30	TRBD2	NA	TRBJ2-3	TGTGCCTGGAGTAGGCTAGCGGGAGGTGCAGATACGCAGTATTTT	CAWSRLAGGADTQYF
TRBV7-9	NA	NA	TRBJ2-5	TGTGCCAGCAGCACCCGGACAGAGGAGACCCAGTACTTC	CASSTRTEETQYF
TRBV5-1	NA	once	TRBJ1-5	TGCGCCAGCAGCTTGGTCGAGGGAGGCCAGCCCCAGCATTTT	CASSLVEGGQPQHF
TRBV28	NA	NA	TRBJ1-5	TGTGCCAGCCTCGTTTTGCCCCAGCATTTT	CASLVLPQHF
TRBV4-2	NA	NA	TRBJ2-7	TGTGCCAGCAGCCAAGTGCCGACAGAAACCTACGAGCAGTACTTC	CASSQVPTETYEQYF
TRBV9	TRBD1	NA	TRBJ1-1	TGTGCCAGCAGCGCGAGGGGACAGGGTAACACTGAAGCTTTCTTT	CASSARGQGNTEAFF
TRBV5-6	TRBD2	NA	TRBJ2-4	TGTGCCAGCAGCTCCGGACTAGCGGGGGGCAAAAACATTCAGTACTTC	CASSSGLAGGKNIQYF
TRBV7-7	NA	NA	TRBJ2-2	TGTGCTAGCAGCTTAGGGCGGGGTGTGGACACCGGGGAGCTGTTTTTT	CASSLGRGVDTGELFF
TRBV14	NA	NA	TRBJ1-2	TGTGCCAGCAGCCATCACGGGACACTTGGCTACACCTTC	CASSHHGTLGYTF
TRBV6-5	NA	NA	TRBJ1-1	TGTGCCAGCAGTCTCCGACCCGAGGCTGAAGCTTTCTTT	CASSLRPEAEAFF
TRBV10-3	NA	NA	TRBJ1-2	TGTGCCAGCCTACGGGCGGAGGAGTCTAACTATGGCTACACCTTC	CASLRAEESNYGYTF
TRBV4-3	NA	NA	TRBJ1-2	TGCGCCAGCAGCCAAGCTTCCGGGACTCACATCTATGGCTACACCTTC	CASSQASGTHIYGYTF
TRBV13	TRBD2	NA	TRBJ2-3	TGTGCCAGCAGCGCGGGACTAGCGGGGGGTTCCACAGATACGCAGTATTTT	CASSAGLAGGSTDTQYF
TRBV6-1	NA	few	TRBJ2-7	TGTGCCAGCAGTGAACAGGGGTACTACGAGCAGTACTTC	CASSEQGYYEQYF
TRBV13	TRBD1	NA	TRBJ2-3	TGTGCCAGCAGCTACGACAGGGGGTTAACAGATACGCAGTATTTT	CASSYDRGLTDTQYF
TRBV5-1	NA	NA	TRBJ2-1	TGCGCCAGCAGCTTGGGGACAGTCAGTGAGCAGTTCTTC	CASSLGTVSEQFF